Here is one TCR beta chain with its context. Its cognate antigen is unknown. The entry originates in a study of post-analysis software for immune sequencing data. Background on the study: The cohort encompassed relapsing-remitting, secondary progressive and progressive-relapsing multiple sclerosis disease courses.

The ends were cut back, 7 bases at V and 0 bases at J, with 18 bases in the middle. The CDR3 sequence is 15 residues long. Per the germline V gene, CDR1 is SQVTM and CDR2 is ANQGSEA. Sequencing libraries made from TCR beta cDNA carried unique molecular identifiers. The yield from roughly 1 to 10 million T cells was 500,000 or so cDNA molecules in total. Via MiXCR, TCRdb re-called the PCR reads, giving one row per CDR3 protein. Of some 690,000 distinct CDR3 sequences listed, just under 30% are singletons. Study-wide results and caveats: Five TRBV segments were significantly more frequent in patients than in controls. TRBV5-6, TRBV5-1 and TRBV20-1 were among these segments. With F measure, samples from one preparation batch clustered together strongly. Significantly lower normalized Chao1 diversity was seen in multiple sclerosis patients than in controls.

This clonotype was obtained from a girl aged 5-17 years with multiple sclerosis. The sequenced sample was blood. J is TRBJ1-1 and V is TRBV29-1; D is unresolved. The CDR3 here is CSAPSPYGLNTEAFF. The CDR3, as DNA: TGCAGCGCTCCGTCCCCTTATGGCCTGAACACTGAAGCTTTCTTT.